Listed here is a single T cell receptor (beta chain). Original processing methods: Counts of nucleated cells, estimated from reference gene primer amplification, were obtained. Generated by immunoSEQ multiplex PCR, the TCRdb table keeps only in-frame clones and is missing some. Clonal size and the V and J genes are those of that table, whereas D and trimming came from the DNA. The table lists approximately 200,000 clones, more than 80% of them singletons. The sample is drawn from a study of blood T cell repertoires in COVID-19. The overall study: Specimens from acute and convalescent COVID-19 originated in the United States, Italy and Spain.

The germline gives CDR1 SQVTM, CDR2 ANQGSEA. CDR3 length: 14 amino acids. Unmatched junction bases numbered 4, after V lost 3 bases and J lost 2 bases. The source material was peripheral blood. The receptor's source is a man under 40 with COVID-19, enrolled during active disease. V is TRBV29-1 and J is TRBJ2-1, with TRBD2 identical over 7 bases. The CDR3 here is CSVERELPYNEQFF. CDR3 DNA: TGCAGCGTTGAGCGGGAGTTACCCTACAATGAGCAGTTCTTC.